The 20 T cell receptor beta chains given below trace back to one sample, sequenced in a study of cytomegalovirus exposure and HLA in healthy donors. The PCR had 60 Vbeta and 13 Jbeta primers. The assay was immunoSEQ multiplex PCR, and TCRdb's table has in-frame clones only and misses some. The sample lists approximately 100,000 clones; 69% were seen once. What was sequenced was PBMCs. These receptors were taken from a female donor in good health and CMV-seronegative.

The V gene is TRBV28, the J gene TRBJ2-7, with 7 positions matching TRBD2. The V and J ends lost 4 bases and 0 bases, in that order; junction bases with no gene match: 0. CDR1 MDHEN and CDR2 SYDVKM come from the germline V gene. This CDR3 is built from 13 residues. Here the CDR3 DNA reads TGTGCCAGCAGTTGGACTAGCTCCTACGAGCAGTACTTC. It is translated as CASSWTSSYEQYF.

The chain uses TRBV6-4 and TRBJ1-1, with 7 bases fitting TRBD1. The CDR3 is 17 residues long. Per germline, CDR1 MRHNA and CDR2 SNTAGT. V lost 3 bases to trimming and J lost 0 bases; unmatched junction nucleotides: 10. The CDR3 is CASSEVRGLNLNTEAFF. Written as DNA, the CDR3 is TGTGCCAGCAGTGAAGTAAGGGGGCTCAACCTGAACACTGAAGCTTTCTTT.

The V gene is TRBV15, the J gene TRBJ1-5; 9 bases agree with TRBD1. Germline V gene lookup returns CDR1 LNHNV and CDR2 YYDKDF (reference sequence). This CDR3 has 15 residues. V shed 4 bases and J 6 bases; nucleotides not matched to a gene: 7. CDR3 sequence: CATSNGQGKVQPQHF. As DNA, the CDR3 is TGTGCCACCAGCAACGGACAGGGGAAGGTTCAGCCCCAGCATTTT.

The chain joins TRBV2 to TRBJ1-4, with D uncertain. Germline loops: CDR1 SNHLY, CDR2 FYNNEI. The CDR3 is 14 amino acids. Trimming stripped 11 bases from V and 7 bases from J, with 20 bases between. Here the CDR3 reads CAGRANNEGEKLFF. Written as DNA, the CDR3 is TGTGCCGGCCGGGCGAACAACGAGGGTGAAAAACTGTTTTTT.

This clone was picked up a small number of times. This chain joins TRBV5-4 and TRBJ1-1; possible D gene TRBD1, 6 bases. Germline-derived CDR1 and CDR2 are SGHNT and YYREEE (reference sequence). This CDR3 comprises 13 residues. V shed 4 bases and J shed 1 base, with 8 bases lying between them. The CDR3 DNA follows: TGTGCCAGCAGCCCCAGGGGGAACACTGAAGCTTTCTTT. Translated, it gives CASSPRGNTEAFF.

In this sample, this clone turned up once. The chain is built from TRBV15 and TRBJ1-1, with D maybe TRBD1 (5 bases). The CDR3 runs 15 residues. CDR1 is LNHNV, CDR2 YYDKDF, per germline (reference sequence). Deletions cut 0 bases from V and 4 bases from J, with 12 bases between. CDR3 region: CATSRDWTGGTEAFF. The CDR3 bases are TGTGCCACCAGCAGAGATTGGACCGGGGGCACTGAAGCTTTCTTT. Drawing the rest from reference TRBV15 and TRBJ1-1, the complete variable domain is DAMVIQNPRYQVTQFGKPVTLSCSQTLNHNVMYWYQQKSSQAPKLLFHYYDKDFNNEADTPDNFQSRRPNTSFCFLDIRSPGLGDTAMYLCATSRDWTGGTEAFFGQGTRLTVV.

V gene TRBV5-4 combines with J gene TRBJ2-2; 9 bases fit TRBD1. Germline trimming cut 5 bases from V and 5 bases from J; bases unmatched to any gene: 10. The CDR3 is made up of 16 amino acids. Germline V gene sequence: CDR1 SGHNT, CDR2 YYREEE (reference sequence). DNA of the CDR3: TGTGCCAGCAGTGGACAGGGGAGGGACCCTACCGGGGAGCTGTTTTTT. It codes for CASSGQGRDPTGELFF. The full variable domain, its missing parts supplied by reference TRBV5-4 and TRBJ2-2, is ETGVTQSPTHLIKTRGQQVTLRCSSQSGHNTVSWYQQALGQGPQFIFQYYREEENGRGNFPPRFSGLQFPNYSSELNVNALELDDSALYLCASSGQGRDPTGELFFGEGSRLTVL.

This clone was recorded a few times. The chain couples TRBV2 to TRBJ2-7; weak D call: TRBD2 (6 bases). Germline-derived CDR1 and CDR2 are SNHLY and FYNNEI. The CDR3 sequence is 13 residues long. V was shortened by 7 bases and J by 4 bases, with 14 bases between the two germline ends. CDR3 loop: CASNARGGYEQYF. As DNA, the CDR3 is TGTGCCAGCAATGCTCGTGGGGGGTACGAGCAGTACTTC.

This clone appeared a few times. V usage is TRBV6-1 and J usage is TRBJ1-5; TRBD1 is a possible D gene (6 bases). This CDR3 region has 15 residues. In germline, CDR1 is MNHNS, CDR2 SASEGT. Trimming left V 0 bases short and J 7 bases short, with 13 bases between. The CDR3 sequence is CASSEALTGLQPQHF. CDR3 sequence (DNA): TGTGCCAGCAGTGAAGCTTTAACAGGGCTGCAGCCCCAGCATTTT.

As to this clone: At one boundary the junction diverges from the germline segment, which might be a read error. Distinct nucleotide sequences in the sample also encode this CDR3. This chain joins TRBV7-9 and TRBJ1-1; 9 bases map to TRBD1. CDR3 length: 14 residues. Per germline, CDR1 SEHNR and CDR2 FQNEAQ (reference sequence). The CDR3 coding sequence is TGTGCCAGCAGCTTGGGACAGGGAAACACTGAAGCCTTCTTT. Translating it yields CASSLGQGNTEAFF. The full variable domain, with the rest looked up from reference TRBV7-9 and TRBJ1-1, is DTGVSQNPRHKITKRGQNVTFRCDPISEHNRLYWYRQTLGQGPEFLTYFQNEAQLEKSRLLSDRFSAERPKGSFSTLEIQRTEQGDSAMYLCASSLGQGNTEAFFGQGTRLTVV.

This chain uses TRBV29-1 with TRBJ2-7, with D uncertain. Germline V gene sequence: CDR1 SQVTM, CDR2 ANQGSEA. V was clipped by 4 bases and J by 0 bases, with 10 bases between them. CDR3 length equals 13 residues. The DNA for the CDR3 is TGCAGCGTTGCAGGTCGGTCCTCCTACGAGCAGTACTTC. Translating gives CSVAGRSSYEQYF.

The chain joins TRBV7-9 to TRBJ2-7; no firm D call. V was clipped by 4 bases and J by 0 bases, with 4 bases between them. The CDR3 length is 12 residues. Germline lookup yields CDR1 SEHNR and CDR2 FQNEAQ (reference sequence). The CDR3 region is CASSSLSYEQYF. The CDR3 nucleotides read TGTGCCAGCAGCTCCCTCTCCTACGAGCAGTACTTC.

The chain employs TRBV4-2 and TRBJ2-1; 7 nucleotides agree with TRBD1. Looked up from germline, CDR1 is LGHNA and CDR2 is YNFKEQ. V lost 3 bases, J lost 4 bases, and 6 bases stayed unmatched. The CDR3 runs to 15 residues. CDR3 sequence reads: CASSHGDREYNEQFF. The DNA of the CDR3 is TGTGCCAGCAGCCACGGAGACAGGGAGTACAATGAGCAGTTCTTC.

This sequence joins TRBV27 and TRBJ2-7; D perhaps matches TRBD2 (6 bases). This CDR3 spans 16 amino acids. The germline V and J ends were trimmed by 3 bases and 0 bases, with 15 bases remaining between them. Germline V gene data show CDR1 as MNHEY and CDR2 as SMNVEV (reference sequence). CDR3 residues: CASSFEAETSSYEQYF. DNA for the CDR3: TGTGCCAGCAGTTTCGAGGCAGAGACTAGCTCCTACGAGCAGTACTTC.

The chain joins TRBV4-1 to TRBJ1-4; TRBD1 matches at 10 bases. The CDR3 runs 18 residues. The junction had 14 bases not matched to a gene; V was cut back by 4 bases and J by 6 bases. Looked up from germline, CDR1 is MGHRA and CDR2 is YSYEKL. The CDR3, as DNA: TGCGCCAGCAGCCTCAGACCCCGGGACAGGGGAATGCATGAAAAACTGTTTTTT. Translating gives CASSLRPRDRGMHEKLFF.

V is TRBV6-5 and J is TRBJ2-2, with D possibly being TRBD1 (6 bases). The V and J ends lost 4 bases and 4 bases respectively, with 13 bases between them. Germline CDR1 MNHEY, CDR2 SVGAGI. CDR3 length: 15 amino acids. CDR3 DNA sequence: TGTGCCAGCAGTTGGACAGAGATTGGCACCGGGGAGCTGTTTTTT. It specifies CASSWTEIGTGELFF.

This chain connects TRBV25-1 to TRBJ2-2; weak D call: TRBD2 (6 bases). Germline V gene lookup returns CDR1 MGHDK and CDR2 SYGVNS. This CDR3 has 18 residues. Trimming removed 3 bases at V and 1 base at J, with 18 bases between. CDR3 in amino acids: CASSDPKLGTVNTGELFF. The DNA of the CDR3 is TGTGCCAGCAGTGACCCGAAACTTGGGACTGTGAACACCGGGGAGCTGTTTTTT.

The chain recombines TRBV2 with TRBJ1-2, with 8 bases that match TRBD1. V gave up 11 bases and J gave up 7 bases; unmatched junction bases: 6. The length of the CDR3 is 11 residues. The germline V gene has CDR1 SNHLY and CDR2 FYNNEI. In nucleotides, the CDR3 is TGTGCCGTCGTGACAGGGGCTGGCTACACCTTC. As protein: CAVVTGAGYTF. Full variable domain (remainder filled in from reference TRBV2 and TRBJ1-2): EPEVTQTPSHQVTQMGQEVILRCVPISNHLYFYWYRQILGQKVEFLVSFYNNEISEKSEIFDDQFSVERPDGSNFTLKIRSTKLEDSAMYFCAVVTGAGYTFGSGTRLTVV.

As concerns this clone: One end of the junction fails to match germline, which may point to a read error. The rearrangement joins TRBV9 to TRBJ2-1; 16 bases align to TRBD2. The germline V gene encodes CDR1 SGDLS and CDR2 YYNGEE. CDR3 length: 17 residues. This CDR3 is CVSSVGGLAGGKNEQFF. DNA for the CDR3: TGTGTCAGCAGCGTAGGGGGACTAGCGGGAGGGAAGAATGAGCAGTTCTTC.

The chain has TRBV27 and TRBJ2-7, with 7 bases identical to TRBD2. In germline, CDR1 is MNHEY, CDR2 SMNVEV (reference sequence). This CDR3 has 14 amino acids. The junction had 3 bases not matched to a gene; V was cut back by 1 base and J by 3 bases. The CDR3 protein is CASSLWGGGYEQYF. In nucleotides, the CDR3 is TGTGCCAGCAGTTTATGGGGGGGAGGCTACGAGCAGTACTTC.